This entry describes one T cell receptor (beta chain). It was with 60 Vbeta and 13 Jbeta primers that the PCR ran. Sequencing used immunoSEQ multiplex PCR; TCRdb keeps in-frame clones, though not all of them. The data show about 210,000 clones, around 83% seen once. The data stem from a study of cytomegalovirus exposure and HLA in healthy donors. Germline CDR1 DFQATT, CDR2 SNEGSKA (reference sequence). This CDR3 contains 10 residues. V gene TRBV20-1 combines with J gene TRBJ1-1; D gene ambiguous. The source of this sequence is a woman in her forties or fifties in good health and CMV-seropositive. The sequenced sample was PBMCs. As DNA, the CDR3 is TGCAGCCTCTCGAACACTGAAGCTTTCTTT. It translates to CSLSNTEAFF.